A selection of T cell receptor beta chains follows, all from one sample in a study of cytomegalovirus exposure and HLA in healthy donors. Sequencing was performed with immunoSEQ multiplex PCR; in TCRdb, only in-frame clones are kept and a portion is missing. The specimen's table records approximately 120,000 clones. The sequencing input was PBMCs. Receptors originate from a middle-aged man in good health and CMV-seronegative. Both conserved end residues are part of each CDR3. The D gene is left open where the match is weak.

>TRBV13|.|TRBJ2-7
TGTGCCAGCAGGATGTATTCCGGGGATTCAGGCTCCTACGAGCAGTACTTC
CASRMYSGDSGSYEQYF
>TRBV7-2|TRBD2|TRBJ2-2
TGTGCCAGCAGTGCTAGACTAGTGGGAGGGACCGGGGAGCTGTTTTTT
CASSARLVGGTGELFF
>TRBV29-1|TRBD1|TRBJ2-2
TGCAGCGTTGAAAGGGGGCGTACCGGGGAGCTGTTTTTT
CSVERGRTGELFF
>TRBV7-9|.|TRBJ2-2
TGTGCCAGCAGCTTAGGCCGGGCCGGGGAGCTGTTTTTT
CASSLGRAGELFF
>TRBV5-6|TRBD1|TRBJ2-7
TGTGCCAGCAGCTCAGGGACAGGGAACTACGAGCAGTACTTC
CASSSGTGNYEQYF
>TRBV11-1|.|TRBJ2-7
TGTGCCAGCAGCGACACCAGGGGCCCCTACGAGCAGTACTTC
CASSDTRGPYEQYF
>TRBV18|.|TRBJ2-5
TGTGCCAGCTCACCACCTGAGCGGAGGCAGCAAGAGACCCAGTACTTC
CASSPPERRQQETQYF
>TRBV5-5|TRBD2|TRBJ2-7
TGTGCCAGCAGTAATGAGGCGGGAGGGTCCTACGAGCAGTACTTC
CASSNEAGGSYEQYF
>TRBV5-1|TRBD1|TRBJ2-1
TGCGCCAGCGGAGGACAGGGGGCGAGTCCTTATGAGCAGTTCTTC
CASGGQGASPYEQFF
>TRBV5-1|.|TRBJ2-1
TGCGCCAGCAGCGCCTCTAGCTCCTACAATGAGCAGTTCTTC
CASSASSSYNEQFF
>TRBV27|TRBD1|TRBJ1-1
TGTGCCAGCAGTTTGGGTACAGGGGTTTCTAGGGGCACTGAAGCTTTCTTT
CASSLGTGVSRGTEAFF
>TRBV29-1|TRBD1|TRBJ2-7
TGCAGTGCTAAGACCGGGACAGGGGGCCACGAGCAGTACTTC
CSAKTGTGGHEQYF
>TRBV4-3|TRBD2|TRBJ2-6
TGCGCCAGCAGCGGGGAAGCGGGAGGCATAGGTGGGGCCAACGTCCTGACTTTC
CASSGEAGGIGGANVLTF
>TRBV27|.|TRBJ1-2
TGTGCCAGCAGTTATCAAGGACAGCTATATGGCTACACCTTC
CASSYQGQLYGYTF
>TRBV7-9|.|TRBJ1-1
TGTGCCAGCAGCGGGCAGGTGATGAACACTGAAGCTTTCTTT
CASSGQVMNTEAFF
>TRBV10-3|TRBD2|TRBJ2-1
TGTGCCATCAGCCACCTTCTAGCGGGAGGTTTCTACAATGAGCAGTTCTTC
CAISHLLAGGFYNEQFF
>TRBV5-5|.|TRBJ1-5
TGTGCCAGCAGCTTGTCATCGGGGAGTAGCAATCAGCCCCAGCATTTT
CASSLSSGSSNQPQHF
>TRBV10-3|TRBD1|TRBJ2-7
TGTGCCGCCTCCTCGGGGACAGGGAGCTCCTACGAGCAGTACTTC
CAASSGTGSSYEQYF
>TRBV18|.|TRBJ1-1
TGTGCCAGCTCACCAGATCAACCGCGGGTGGGAACTGAAGCTTTCTTT
CASSPDQPRVGTEAFF
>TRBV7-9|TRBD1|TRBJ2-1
TGTGCCAGCAGCTTCCGGGACAGCTACTCCTACAATGAGCAGTTCTTC
CASSFRDSYSYNEQFF
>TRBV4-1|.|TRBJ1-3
TGCGCCAGCAGCCAAACAGCGGGCTCTGGAAACACCATATATTTT
CASSQTAGSGNTIYF
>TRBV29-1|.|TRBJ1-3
TGCAGCGTTGAATCCGGGGCTGGAAACACCATATATTTT
CSVESGAGNTIYF
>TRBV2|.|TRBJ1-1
TGTGCCAGCAGTAAGCGGCAGGCCTCGAACACTGAAGCTTTCTTT
CASSKRQASNTEAFF
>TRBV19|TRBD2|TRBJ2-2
TGTGCCAGTAGTAGAGGGACTACGAACACCGGGGAGCTGTTTTTT
CASSRGTTNTGELFF
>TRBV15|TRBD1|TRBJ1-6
TGTGCCACCAGCAGAGGACAGGGCAAGGCTGCAGCCTTT
CATSRGQGKAAAF
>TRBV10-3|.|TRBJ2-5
TGTGCCATCAGTTGGGGACTAGAGACCCAGTACTTC
CAISWGLETQYF
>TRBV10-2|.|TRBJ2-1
TGCGCCAGCAGCGTAGCCGGACTGGGAAATGAGCAGTTCTTC
CASSVAGLGNEQFF
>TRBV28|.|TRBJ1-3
TGTGCCAGCACTGATGGGAGTGTCTCTGGAAACACCATATATTTT
CASTDGSVSGNTIYF